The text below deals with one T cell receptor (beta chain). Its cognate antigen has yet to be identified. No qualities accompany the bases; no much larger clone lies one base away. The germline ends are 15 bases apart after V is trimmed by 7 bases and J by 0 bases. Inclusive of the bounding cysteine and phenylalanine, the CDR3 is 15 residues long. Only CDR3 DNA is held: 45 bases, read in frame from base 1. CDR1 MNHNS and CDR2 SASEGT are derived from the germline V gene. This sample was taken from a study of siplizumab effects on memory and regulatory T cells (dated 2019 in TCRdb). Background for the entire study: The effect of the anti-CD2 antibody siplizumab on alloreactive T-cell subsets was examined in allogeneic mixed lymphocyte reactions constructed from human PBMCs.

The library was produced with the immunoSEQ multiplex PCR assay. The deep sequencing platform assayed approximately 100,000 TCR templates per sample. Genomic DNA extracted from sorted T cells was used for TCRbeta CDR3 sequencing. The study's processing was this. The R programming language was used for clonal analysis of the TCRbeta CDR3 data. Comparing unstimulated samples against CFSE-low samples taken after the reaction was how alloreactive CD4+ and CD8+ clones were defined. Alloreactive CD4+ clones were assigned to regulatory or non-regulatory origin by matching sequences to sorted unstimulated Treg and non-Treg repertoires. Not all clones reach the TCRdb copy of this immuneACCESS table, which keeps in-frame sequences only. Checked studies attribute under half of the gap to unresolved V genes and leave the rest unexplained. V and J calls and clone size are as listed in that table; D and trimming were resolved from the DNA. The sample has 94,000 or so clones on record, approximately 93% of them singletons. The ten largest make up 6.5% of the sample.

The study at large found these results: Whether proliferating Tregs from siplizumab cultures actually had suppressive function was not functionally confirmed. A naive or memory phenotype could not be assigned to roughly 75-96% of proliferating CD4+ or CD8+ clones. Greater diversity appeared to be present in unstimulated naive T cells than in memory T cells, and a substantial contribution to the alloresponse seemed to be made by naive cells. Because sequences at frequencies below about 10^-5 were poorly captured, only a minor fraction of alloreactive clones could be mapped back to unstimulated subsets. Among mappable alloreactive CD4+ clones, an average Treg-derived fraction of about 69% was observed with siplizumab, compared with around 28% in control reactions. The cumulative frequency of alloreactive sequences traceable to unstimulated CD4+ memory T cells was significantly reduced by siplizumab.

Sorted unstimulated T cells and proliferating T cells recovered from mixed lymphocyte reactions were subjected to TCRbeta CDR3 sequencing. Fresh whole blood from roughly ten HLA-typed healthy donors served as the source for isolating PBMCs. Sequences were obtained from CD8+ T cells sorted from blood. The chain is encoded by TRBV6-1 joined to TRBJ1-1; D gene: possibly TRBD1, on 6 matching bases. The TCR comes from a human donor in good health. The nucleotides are TGTGCCAGCACCCGAGGGGGGGAAATGAACACTGAAGCTTTCTTT. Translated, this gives CASTRGGEMNTEAFF.